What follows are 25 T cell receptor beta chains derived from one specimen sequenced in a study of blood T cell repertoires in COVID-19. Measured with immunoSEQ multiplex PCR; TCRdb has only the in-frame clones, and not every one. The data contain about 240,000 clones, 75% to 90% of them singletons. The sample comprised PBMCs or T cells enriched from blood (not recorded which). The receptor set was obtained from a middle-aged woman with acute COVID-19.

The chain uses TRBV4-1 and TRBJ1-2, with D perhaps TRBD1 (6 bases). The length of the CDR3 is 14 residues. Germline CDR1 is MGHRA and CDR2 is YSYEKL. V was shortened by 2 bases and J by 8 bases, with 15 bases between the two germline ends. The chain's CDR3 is CASSQTTGSGGYTF. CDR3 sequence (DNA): TGCGCCAGCAGCCAAACCACAGGGAGTGGGGGCTACACCTTC.

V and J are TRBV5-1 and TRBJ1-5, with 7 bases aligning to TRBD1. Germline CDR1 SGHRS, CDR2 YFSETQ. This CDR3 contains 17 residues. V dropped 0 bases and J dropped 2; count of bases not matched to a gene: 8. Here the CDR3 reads CASSLGGRGLGNQPQHF. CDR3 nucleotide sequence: TGCGCCAGCAGCTTGGGGGGCAGGGGGTTAGGCAATCAGCCCCAGCATTTT.

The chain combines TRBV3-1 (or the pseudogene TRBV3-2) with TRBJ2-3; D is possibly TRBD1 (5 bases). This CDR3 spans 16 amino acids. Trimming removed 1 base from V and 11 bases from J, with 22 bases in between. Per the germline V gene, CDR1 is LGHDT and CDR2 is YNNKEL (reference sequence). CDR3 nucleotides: TGTGCCAGCAGCCAAGCCCGGACACAAACCCCATTCGAGCAGTATTTT. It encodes CASSQARTQTPFEQYF.

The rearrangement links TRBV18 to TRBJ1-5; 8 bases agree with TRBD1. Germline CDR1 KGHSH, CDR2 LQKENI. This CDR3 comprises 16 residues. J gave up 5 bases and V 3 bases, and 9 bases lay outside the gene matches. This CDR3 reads CASSPQSRQGHQPQHF. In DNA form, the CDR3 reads TGTGCCAGCTCACCCCAGAGTCGACAGGGGCATCAGCCCCAGCATTTT.

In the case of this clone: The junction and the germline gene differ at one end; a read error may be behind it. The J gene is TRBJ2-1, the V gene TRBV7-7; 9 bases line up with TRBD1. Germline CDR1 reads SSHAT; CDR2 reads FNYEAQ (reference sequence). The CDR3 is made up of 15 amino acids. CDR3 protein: CASSPLTGGYNEQFF. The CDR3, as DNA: TGTGCTAGCAGCCCGTTGACAGGGGGCTACAATGAGCAGTTCTTC.

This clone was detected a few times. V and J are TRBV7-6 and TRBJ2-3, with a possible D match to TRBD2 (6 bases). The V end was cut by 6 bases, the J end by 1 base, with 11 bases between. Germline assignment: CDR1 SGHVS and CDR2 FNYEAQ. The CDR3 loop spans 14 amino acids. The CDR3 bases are TGTGCCAGCAGAAGGACTACTGGCACAGATACGCAGTATTTT. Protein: CASRRTTGTDTQYF.

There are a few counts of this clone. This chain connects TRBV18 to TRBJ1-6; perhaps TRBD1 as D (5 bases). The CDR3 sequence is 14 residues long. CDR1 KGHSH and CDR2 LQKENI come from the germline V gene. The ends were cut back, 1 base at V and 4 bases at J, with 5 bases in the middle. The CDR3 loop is CASSPQGYNSPLHF. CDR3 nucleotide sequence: TGTGCCAGCTCACCACAGGGGTATAATTCACCCCTCCACTTT.

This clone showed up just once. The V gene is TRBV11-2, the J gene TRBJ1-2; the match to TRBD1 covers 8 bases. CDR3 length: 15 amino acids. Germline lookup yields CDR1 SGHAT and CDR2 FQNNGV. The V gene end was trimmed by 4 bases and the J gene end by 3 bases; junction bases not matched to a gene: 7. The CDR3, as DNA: TGTGCCAGCAGCTCCTTCAGGGGGCTTGACTATGGCTACACCTTC. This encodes CASSSFRGLDYGYTF.

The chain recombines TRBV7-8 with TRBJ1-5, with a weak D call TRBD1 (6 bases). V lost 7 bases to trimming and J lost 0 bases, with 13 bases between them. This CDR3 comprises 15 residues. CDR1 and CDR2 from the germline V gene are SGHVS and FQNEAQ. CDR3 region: CASTRDTNSNQPQHF. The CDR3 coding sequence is TGTGCCAGCACCCGGGACACCAATAGCAATCAGCCCCAGCATTTT.

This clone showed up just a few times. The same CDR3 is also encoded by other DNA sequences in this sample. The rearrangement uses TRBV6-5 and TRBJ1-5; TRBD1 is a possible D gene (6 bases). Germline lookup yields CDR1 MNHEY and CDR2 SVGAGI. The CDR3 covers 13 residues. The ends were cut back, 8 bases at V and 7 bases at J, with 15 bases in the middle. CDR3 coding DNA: TGTGCCAGCCAGACAGGTGAGGGGCAGCCCCAGCATTTT. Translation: CASQTGEGQPQHF.

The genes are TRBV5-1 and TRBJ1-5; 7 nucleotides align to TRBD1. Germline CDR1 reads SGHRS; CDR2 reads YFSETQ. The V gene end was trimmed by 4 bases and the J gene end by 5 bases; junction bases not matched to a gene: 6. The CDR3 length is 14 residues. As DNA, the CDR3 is TGCGCCAGCAGCACCAACACAGGGGATCAGCCCCAGCATTTT. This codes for CASSTNTGDQPQHF.

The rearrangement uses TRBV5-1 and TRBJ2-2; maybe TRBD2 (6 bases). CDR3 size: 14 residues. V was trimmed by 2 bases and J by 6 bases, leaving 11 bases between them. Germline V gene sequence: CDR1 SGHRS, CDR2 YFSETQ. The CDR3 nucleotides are TGCGCCAGCAGCTTTGGGACTTTTTCCGGGGAGCTGTTTTTT. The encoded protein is CASSFGTFSGELFF.

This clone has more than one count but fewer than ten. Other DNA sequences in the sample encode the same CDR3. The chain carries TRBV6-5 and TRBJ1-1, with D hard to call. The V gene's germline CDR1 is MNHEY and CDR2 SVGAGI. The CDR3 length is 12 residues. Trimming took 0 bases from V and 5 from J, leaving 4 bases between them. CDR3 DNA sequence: TGTGCCAGCAGTTACTCGAGAACTGAAGCTTTCTTT. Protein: CASSYSRTEAFF.

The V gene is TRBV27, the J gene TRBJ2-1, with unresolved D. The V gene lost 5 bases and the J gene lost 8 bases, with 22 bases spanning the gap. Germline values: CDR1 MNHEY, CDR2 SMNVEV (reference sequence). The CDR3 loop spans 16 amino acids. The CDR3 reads CASSPPYVQVNHEQFF. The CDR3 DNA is TGTGCCAGCAGTCCGCCCTATGTTCAGGTGAATCATGAGCAGTTCTTC.

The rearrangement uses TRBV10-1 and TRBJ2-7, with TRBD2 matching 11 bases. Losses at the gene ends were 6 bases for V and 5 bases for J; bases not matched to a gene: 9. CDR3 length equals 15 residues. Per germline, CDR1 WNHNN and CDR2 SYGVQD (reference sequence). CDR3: CASSQLAGASDEQYF. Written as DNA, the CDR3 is TGCGCCAGCAGCCAACTAGCGGGAGCATCCGACGAGCAGTACTTC.

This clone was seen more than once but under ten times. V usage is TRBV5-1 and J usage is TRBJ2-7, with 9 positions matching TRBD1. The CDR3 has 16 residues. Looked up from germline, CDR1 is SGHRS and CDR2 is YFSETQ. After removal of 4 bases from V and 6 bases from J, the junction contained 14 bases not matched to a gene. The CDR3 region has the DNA TGCGCCAGCAGCCCAACGCCGGGACAGGGACCTAGCGAGCAGTACTTC. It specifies CASSPTPGQGPSEQYF.

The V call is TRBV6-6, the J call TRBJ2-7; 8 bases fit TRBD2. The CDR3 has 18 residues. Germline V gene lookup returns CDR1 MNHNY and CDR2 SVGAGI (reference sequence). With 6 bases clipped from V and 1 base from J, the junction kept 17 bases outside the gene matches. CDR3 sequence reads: CASSRFPPSGSSSYEQYF. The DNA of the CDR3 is TGTGCCAGCAGCCGATTTCCTCCGAGCGGGAGTAGTTCCTACGAGCAGTACTTC.

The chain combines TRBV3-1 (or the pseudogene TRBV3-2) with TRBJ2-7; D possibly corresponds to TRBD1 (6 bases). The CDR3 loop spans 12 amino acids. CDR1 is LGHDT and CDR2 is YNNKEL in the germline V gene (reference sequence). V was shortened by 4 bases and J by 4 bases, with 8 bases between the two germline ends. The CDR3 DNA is TGTGCCAGCAGCCGACAGGAGTACGAGCAGTACTTC. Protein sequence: CASSRQEYEQYF.

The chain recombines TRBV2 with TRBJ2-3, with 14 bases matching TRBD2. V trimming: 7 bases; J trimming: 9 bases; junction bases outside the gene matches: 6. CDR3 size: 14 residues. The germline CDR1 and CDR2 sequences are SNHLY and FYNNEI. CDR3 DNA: TGTGCCAGCAAGGGACTAGCGGGAGTGGGGACGCAGTATTTT. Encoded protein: CASKGLAGVGTQYF.

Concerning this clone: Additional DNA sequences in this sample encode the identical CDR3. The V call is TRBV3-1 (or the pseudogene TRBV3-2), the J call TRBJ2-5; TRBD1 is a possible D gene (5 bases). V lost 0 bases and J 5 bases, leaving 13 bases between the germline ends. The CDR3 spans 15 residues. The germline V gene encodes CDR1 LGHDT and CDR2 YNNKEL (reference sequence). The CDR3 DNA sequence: TGTGCCAGCAGCCAAGAGGGCAGGGAAGGGGAGACCCAGTACTTC. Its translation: CASSQEGREGETQYF.

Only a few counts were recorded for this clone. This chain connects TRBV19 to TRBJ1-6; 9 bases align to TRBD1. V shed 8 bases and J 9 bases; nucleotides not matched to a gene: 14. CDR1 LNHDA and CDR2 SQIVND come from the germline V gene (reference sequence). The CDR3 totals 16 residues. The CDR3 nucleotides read TGTGCCAGTGGATCCCCGGGACAGGGAGGAAGTTCACCCCTCCACTTT. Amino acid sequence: CASGSPGQGGSSPLHF.

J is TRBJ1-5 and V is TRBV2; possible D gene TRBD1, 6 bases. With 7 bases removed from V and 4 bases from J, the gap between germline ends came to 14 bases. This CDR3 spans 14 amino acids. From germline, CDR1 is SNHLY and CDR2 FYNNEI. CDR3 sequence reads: CASTEQGRNQPQHF. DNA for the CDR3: TGTGCCAGCACCGAGCAGGGGAGAAATCAGCCCCAGCATTTT.

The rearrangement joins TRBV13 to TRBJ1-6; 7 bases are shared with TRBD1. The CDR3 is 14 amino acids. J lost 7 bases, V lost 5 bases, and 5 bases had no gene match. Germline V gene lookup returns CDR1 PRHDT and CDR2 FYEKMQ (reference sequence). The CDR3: CASSHRDRNSPLHF. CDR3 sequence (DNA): TGTGCCAGCAGCCACCGGGACAGAAATTCACCCCTCCACTTT.

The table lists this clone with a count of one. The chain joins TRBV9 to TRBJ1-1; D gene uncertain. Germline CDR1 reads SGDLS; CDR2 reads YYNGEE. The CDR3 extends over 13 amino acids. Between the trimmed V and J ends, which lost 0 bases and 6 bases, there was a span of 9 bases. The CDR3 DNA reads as TGTGCCAGCAGCGTAGGAGTGCGGTCTGAAGCTTTCTTT. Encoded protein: CASSVGVRSEAFF.

In DNA, the CDR3 is TGTGCCAGCAGCCAGGGACAGGGGGTCGACGAGCAGTACTTC. Translated, it gives CASSQGQGVDEQYF. This rearrangement joins TRBV5-8 to TRBJ2-7; 11 bases are shared with TRBD1. This CDR3 has 14 amino acids. V shed 4 bases and J 5 bases; nucleotides not matched to a gene: 5. Germline V CDR1 and CDR2: SGHTS, YDEGEE.